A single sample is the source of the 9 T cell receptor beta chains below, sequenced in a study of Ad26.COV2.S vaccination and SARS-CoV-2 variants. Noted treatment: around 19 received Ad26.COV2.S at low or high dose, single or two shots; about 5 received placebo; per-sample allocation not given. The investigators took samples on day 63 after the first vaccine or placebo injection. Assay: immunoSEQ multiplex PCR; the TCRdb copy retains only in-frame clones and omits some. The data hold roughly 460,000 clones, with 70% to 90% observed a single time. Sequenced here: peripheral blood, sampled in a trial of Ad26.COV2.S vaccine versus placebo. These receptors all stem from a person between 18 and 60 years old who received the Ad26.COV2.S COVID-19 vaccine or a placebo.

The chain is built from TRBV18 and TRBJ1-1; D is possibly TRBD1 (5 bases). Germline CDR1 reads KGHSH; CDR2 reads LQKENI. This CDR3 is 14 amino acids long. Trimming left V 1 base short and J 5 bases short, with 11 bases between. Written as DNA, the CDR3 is TGTGCCAGCTCACCACAGGGGAGGCAGACTGAAGCTTTCTTT. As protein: CASSPQGRQTEAFF. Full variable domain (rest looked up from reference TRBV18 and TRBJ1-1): NAGVMQNPRHLVRRRGQEARLRCSPMKGHSHVYWYRQLPEEGLKFMVYLQKENIIDESGMPKERFSAEFPKEGPSILRIQQVVRGDSAAYFCASSPQGRQTEAFFGQGTRLTVV.

As DNA, the CDR3 is TGTGCCACCAGTGATTTTGGTAGCGGGAGGCCGGGGAATGAGCAGTTCTTC. Translating it yields CATSDFGSGRPGNEQFF. The chain carries TRBV24-1 and TRBJ2-1; TRBD2 matches at 10 bases. From germline, CDR1 is KGHDR and CDR2 SFDVKD. J gave up 7 bases and V 1 base, and 9 bases lay outside the gene matches. This CDR3 is built from 17 residues.

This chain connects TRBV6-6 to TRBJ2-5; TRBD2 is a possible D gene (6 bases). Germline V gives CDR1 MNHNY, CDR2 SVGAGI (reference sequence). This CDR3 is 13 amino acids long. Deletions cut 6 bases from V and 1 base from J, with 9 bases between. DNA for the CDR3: TGTGCCAGCAGAGCGGGTGGCCAAGAGACCCAGTACTTC. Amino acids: CASRAGGQETQYF.

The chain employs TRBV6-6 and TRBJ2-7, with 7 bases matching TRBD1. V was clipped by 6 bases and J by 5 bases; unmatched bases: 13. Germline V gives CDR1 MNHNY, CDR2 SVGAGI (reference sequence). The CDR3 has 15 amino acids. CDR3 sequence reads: CASRTKTGTSNEQYF. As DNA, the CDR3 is TGTGCCAGCAGAACCAAGACAGGGACGTCCAACGAGCAGTACTTC.

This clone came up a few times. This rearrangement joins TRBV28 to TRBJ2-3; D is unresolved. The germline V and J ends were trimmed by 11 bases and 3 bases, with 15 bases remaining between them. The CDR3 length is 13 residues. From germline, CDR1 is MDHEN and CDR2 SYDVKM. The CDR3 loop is CAWSVPRTDTQYF. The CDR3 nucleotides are TGTGCCTGGAGCGTGCCCCGAACAGATACGCAGTATTTT.

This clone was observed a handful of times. The CDR3 nucleotides are TGTGCCAGCAGTGAAGCGGTGGGACTTAGCAATCAGCCCCAGCATTTT. Its translation: CASSEAVGLSNQPQHF. This chain uses TRBV6-1 with TRBJ1-5, with D possibly being TRBD1 (5 bases). The V end lost 0 bases, the J end lost 0 bases, and 9 bases lay between the germline ends. The CDR3 length is 16 residues. CDR1 and CDR2 (germline): MNHNS, SASEGT.

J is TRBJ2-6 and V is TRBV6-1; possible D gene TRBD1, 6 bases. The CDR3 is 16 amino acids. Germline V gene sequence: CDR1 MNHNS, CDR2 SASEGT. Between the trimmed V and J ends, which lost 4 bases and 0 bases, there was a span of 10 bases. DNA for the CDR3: TGTGCCAGCAGTGGCGGACAGACCTCTGGGGCCAACGTCCTGACTTTC. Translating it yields CASSGGQTSGANVLTF.

The CDR3 is CASSLEQGARYGYTF. In DNA, the CDR3 is TGCGCCAGCAGCTTGGAACAGGGGGCGCGTTATGGCTACACCTTC. The chain uses TRBV5-1 and TRBJ1-2; 9 bases are a match to TRBD1. The CDR3 sequence is 15 residues long. Germline loops: CDR1 SGHRS, CDR2 YFSETQ. Unmatched junction bases numbered 5, after V lost 0 bases and J lost 5 bases.

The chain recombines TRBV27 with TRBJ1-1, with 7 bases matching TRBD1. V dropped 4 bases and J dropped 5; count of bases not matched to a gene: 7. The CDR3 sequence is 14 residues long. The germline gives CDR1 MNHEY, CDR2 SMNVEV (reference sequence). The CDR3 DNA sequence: TGTGCCAGCAGTTCCTCAGGGGGTAGGACTGAAGCTTTCTTT. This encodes CASSSSGGRTEAFF.